This T cell receptor (beta chain) was sequenced for a study of graft-versus-host responses after intestinal transplantation. Across the study: Isolated intestinal, liver-intestinal, or multivisceral transplants had been given to the recipients.

Findings and caveats of the study: Elevated graft-versus-host to host-versus-graft clonal ratios in allografts were recorded for patients with graft-donor T cell macrochimerism. The marrow of recipients harbored GvH clones, and ileum or blood showed some of them first.

Repertoires were generated with immunoSEQ multiplex PCR, while TCRdb's copy carries only in-frame clones and drops some. The table includes almost 85,000 clones, roughly 91% detected once. This CDR3 region has 16 residues. The trim removed 0 bases at V and 4 bases at J, leaving 4 bases unmatched. In germline, CDR1 is GTSNPN, CDR2 SVGIG (reference sequence). Note on this clone: Its antigen is undetermined.

The specimen was unstimulated CD4+ T cells sorted from spleen or lymph node cells, collected before intestinal transplant. The sequence derives from a human donor who received an intestinal transplant. V gene TRBV30 combines with J gene TRBJ2-3; 13 nucleotides match TRBD2. This CDR3 reads CAWSVTSGGAADTQYF. CDR3 nucleotides: TGTGCCTGGAGTGTAACTAGCGGGGGGGCGGCAGATACGCAGTATTTT.